This entry describes one T cell receptor (beta chain). As yet, its antigen is unknown. This sample is drawn from a study of cytomegalovirus exposure and HLA in healthy donors. Whole-study results and caveats: Differences between HLA loci emerged in a later analysis of TCR association rates, with DRB1 most and HLA-C fewest. TCR beta V- and J-gene trimming, according to a later analysis, was linked to a missense DCLRE1C variant.

PCR amplification relied on 60 Vbeta primers (plus 13 Jbeta primers). Sequenced by immunoSEQ multiplex PCR; TCRdb stores in-frame clones only, minus some. Among 90,000 to 120,000 clones listed, around 80% were seen once. Sequenced: PBMCs. The source of this sequence is a woman in her thirties or forties in good health and CMV-seronegative.

CDR3 in amino acids: CASSPDRDYGYTF. In DNA, the CDR3 is TGTGCCAGCTCCCCCGACAGGGACTATGGCTACACCTTC. The chain couples TRBV18 to TRBJ1-2; TRBD1 matches at 7 bases. CDR3 size: 13 residues. V was clipped by 6 bases and J by 3 bases; unmatched bases: 4. Germline V gene sequence: CDR1 KGHSH, CDR2 LQKENI.